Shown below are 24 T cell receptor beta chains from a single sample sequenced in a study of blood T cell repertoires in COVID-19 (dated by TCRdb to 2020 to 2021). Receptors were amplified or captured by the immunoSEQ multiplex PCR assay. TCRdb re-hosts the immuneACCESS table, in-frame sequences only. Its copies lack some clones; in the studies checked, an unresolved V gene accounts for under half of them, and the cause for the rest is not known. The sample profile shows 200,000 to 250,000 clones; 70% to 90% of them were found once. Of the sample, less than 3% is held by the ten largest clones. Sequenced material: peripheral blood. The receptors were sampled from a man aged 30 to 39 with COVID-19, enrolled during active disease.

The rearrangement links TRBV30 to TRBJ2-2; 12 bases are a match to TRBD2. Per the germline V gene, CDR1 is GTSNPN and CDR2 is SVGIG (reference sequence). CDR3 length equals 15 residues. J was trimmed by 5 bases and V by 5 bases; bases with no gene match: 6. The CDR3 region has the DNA TGTGCCTGGGCTAGCGGGAGGGCCCGAACCGGGGAGCTGTTTTTT. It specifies CAWASGRARTGELFF.

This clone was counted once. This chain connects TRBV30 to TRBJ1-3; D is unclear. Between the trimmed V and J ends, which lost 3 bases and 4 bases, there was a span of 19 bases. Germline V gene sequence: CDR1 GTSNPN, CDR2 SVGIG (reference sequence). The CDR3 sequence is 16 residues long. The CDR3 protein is CAWSAPLGLLGNTIYF. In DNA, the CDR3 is TGTGCCTGGAGCGCTCCACTAGGATTGCTAGGAAACACCATATATTTT.

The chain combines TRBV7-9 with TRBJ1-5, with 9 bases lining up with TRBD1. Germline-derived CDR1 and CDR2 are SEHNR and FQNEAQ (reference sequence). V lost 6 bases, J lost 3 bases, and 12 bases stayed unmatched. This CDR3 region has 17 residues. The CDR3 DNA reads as TGTGCCAGCAGTTCACCGGGACAGGGAGAGGCCAATCAGCCCCAGCATTTT. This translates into CASSSPGQGEANQPQHF.

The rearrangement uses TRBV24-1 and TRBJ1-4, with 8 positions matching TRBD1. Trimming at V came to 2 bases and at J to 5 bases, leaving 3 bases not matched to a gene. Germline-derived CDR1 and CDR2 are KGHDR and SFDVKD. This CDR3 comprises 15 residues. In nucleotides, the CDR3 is TGTGCCACCAGTGATTCGACAGGGGTGAATGAAAAACTGTTTTTT. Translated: CATSDSTGVNEKLFF.

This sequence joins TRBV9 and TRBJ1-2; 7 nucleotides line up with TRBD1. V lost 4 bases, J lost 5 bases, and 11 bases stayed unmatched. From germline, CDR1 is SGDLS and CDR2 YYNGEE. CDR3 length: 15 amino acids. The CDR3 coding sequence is TGTGCCAGCAGCACTTGGGACAGTACTTATTATGGCTACACCTTC. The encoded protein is CASSTWDSTYYGYTF.

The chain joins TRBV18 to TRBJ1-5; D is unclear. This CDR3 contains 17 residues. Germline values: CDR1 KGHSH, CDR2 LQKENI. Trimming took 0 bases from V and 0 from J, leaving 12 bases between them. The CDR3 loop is CASSPPASFYSNQPQHF. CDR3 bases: TGTGCCAGCTCACCACCGGCCAGTTTTTATAGCAATCAGCCCCAGCATTTT.

This chain's CDR3 is CASSNSYYSNQPQHF. For the CDR3, the DNA is TGTGCCAGTAGTAACTCCTATTATAGCAATCAGCCCCAGCATTTT. The V and J genes are TRBV19 and TRBJ1-5; D ambiguous. The CDR3 has 15 residues. The V and J ends lost 4 bases and 0 bases respectively, with 10 bases between them. Per germline, CDR1 LNHDA and CDR2 SQIVND (reference sequence).

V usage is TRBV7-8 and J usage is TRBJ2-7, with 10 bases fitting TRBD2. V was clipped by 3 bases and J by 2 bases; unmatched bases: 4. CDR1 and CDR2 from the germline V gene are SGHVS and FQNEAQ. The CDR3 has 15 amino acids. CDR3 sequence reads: CASSFGLAVTYEQYF. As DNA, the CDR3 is TGTGCCAGCAGCTTCGGACTAGCGGTAACCTACGAGCAGTACTTC.

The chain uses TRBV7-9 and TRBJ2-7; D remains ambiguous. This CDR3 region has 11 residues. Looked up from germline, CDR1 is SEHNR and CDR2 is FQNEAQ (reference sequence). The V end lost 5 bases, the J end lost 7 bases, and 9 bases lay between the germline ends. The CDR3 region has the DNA TGTGCCAGCAGCCCCGCCCGGGAGCAGTACTTC. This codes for CASSPAREQYF. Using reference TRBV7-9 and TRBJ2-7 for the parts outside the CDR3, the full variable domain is DTGVSQNPRHKITKRGQNVTFRCDPISEHNRLYWYRQTLGQGPEFLTYFQNEAQLEKSRLLSDRFSAERPKGSFSTLEIQRTEQGDSAMYLCASSPAREQYFGPGTRLTVT.

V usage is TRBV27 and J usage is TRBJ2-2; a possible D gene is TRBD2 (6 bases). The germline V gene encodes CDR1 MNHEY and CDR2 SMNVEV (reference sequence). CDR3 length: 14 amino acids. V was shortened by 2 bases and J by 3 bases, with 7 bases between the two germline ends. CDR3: CASSLRGYTGELFF. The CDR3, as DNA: TGTGCCAGCAGTTTACGGGGGTACACCGGGGAGCTGTTTTTT.

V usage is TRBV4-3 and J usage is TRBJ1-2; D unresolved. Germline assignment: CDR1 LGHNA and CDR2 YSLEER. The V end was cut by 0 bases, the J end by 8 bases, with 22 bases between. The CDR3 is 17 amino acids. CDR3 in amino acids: CASSQDPVGSVPEGYTF. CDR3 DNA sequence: TGCGCCAGCAGCCAAGATCCCGTGGGTTCGGTGCCGGAGGGCTACACCTTC.

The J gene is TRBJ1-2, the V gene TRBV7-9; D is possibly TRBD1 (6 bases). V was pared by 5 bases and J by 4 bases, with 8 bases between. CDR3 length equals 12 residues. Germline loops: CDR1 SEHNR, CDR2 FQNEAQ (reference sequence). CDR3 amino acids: CASSPGVYGYTF. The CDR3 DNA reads TGTGCCAGCAGCCCAGGGGTCTATGGCTACACCTTC. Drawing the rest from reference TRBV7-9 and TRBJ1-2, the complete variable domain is DTGVSQNPRHKITKRGQNVTFRCDPISEHNRLYWYRQTLGQGPEFLTYFQNEAQLEKSRLLSDRFSAERPKGSFSTLEIQRTEQGDSAMYLCASSPGVYGYTFGSGTRLTVV.

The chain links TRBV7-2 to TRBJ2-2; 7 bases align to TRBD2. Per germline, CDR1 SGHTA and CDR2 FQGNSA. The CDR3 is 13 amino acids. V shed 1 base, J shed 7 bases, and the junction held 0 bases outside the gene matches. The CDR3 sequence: CASSLGGGGELFF. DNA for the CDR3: TGTGCCAGCAGCTTAGGGGGGGGCGGGGAGCTGTTTTTT.

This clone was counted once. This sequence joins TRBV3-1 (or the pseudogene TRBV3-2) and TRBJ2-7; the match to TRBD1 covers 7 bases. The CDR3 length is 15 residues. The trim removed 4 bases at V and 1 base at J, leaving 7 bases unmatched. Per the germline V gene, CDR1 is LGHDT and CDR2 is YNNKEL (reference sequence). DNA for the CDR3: TGTGCCAGCAGCCCCCCGGGACAGCCTTCCTACGAGCAGTACTTC. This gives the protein CASSPPGQPSYEQYF.

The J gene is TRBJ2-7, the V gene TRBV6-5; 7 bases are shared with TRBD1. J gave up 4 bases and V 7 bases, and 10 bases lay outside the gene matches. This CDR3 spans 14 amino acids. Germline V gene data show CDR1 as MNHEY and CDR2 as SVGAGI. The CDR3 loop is CASTYSGQTYEQYF. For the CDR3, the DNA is TGTGCCAGCACATACTCGGGACAGACTTACGAGCAGTACTTC.

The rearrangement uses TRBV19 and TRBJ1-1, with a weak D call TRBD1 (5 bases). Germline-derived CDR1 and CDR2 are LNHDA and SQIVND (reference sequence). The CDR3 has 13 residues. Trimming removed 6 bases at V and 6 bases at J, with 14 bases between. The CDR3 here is CASSTHRGSEAFF. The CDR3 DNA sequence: TGTGCCAGTAGCACACACCGGGGGTCTGAAGCTTTCTTT.

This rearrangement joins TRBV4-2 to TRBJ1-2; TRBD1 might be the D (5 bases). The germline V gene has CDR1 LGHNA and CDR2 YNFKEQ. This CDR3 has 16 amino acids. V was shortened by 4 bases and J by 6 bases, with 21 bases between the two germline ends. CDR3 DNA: TGTGCCAGCAGCCCCCAGGGTCCCAGCATCCCTGATGGCTACACCTTC. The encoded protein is CASSPQGPSIPDGYTF.

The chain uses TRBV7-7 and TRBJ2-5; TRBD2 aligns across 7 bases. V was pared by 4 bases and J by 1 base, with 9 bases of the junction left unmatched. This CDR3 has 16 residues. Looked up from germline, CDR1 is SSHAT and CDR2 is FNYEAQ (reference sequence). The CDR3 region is CASSSKRASGQETQYF. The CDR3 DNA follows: TGTGCCAGCAGCTCGAAACGGGCTAGCGGCCAAGAGACCCAGTACTTC.

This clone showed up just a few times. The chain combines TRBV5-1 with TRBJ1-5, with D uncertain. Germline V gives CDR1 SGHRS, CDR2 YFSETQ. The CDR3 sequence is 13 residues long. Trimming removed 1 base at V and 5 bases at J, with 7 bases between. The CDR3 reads CASSLNSYQPQHF. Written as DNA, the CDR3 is TGCGCCAGCAGCTTGAACAGCTATCAGCCCCAGCATTTT.

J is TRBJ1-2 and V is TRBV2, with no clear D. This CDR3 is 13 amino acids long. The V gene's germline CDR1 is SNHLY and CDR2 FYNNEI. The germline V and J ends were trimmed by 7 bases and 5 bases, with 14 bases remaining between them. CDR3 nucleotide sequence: TGTGCCAGCATGACGGCCATGAGGTATGGCTACACCTTC. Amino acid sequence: CASMTAMRYGYTF. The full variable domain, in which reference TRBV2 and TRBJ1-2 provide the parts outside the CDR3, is EPEVTQTPSHQVTQMGQEVILRCVPISNHLYFYWYRQILGQKVEFLVSFYNNEISEKSEIFDDQFSVERPDGSNFTLKIRSTKLEDSAMYFCASMTAMRYGYTFGSGTRLTVV.

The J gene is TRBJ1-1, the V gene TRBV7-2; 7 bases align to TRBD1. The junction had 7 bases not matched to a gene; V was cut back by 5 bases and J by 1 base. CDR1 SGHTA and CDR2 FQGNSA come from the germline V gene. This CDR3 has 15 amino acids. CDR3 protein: CASSQRQGGNTEAFF. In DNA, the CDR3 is TGTGCCAGCAGCCAGAGACAGGGAGGGAACACTGAAGCTTTCTTT.

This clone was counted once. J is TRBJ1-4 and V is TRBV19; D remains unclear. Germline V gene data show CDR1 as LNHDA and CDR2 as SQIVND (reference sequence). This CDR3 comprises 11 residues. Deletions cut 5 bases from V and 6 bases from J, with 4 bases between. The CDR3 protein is CASSSYEKLFF. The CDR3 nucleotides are TGTGCCAGTAGTTCCTATGAAAAACTGTTTTTT.

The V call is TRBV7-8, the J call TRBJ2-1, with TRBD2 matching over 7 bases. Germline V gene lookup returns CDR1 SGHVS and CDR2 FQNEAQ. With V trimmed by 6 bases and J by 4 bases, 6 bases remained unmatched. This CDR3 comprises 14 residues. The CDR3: CASSGLADYNEQFF. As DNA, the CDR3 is TGTGCCAGCAGTGGGCTAGCGGATTACAATGAGCAGTTCTTC.

CDR3 in amino acids: CASSFVAGTGHNTGELFF. Written as DNA, the CDR3 is TGTGCCAGCAGTTTTGTAGCCGGGACAGGCCATAACACCGGGGAGCTGTTTTTT. The V gene is TRBV28, the J gene TRBJ2-2; 8 nucleotides agree with TRBD1. The CDR3 covers 18 residues. CDR1 and CDR2 (germline): MDHEN, SYDVKM. J gave up 2 bases and V 3 bases, and 11 bases lay outside the gene matches.